The rows below give T cell receptor beta chains drawn from one sample of a study of beta chain bispecific antibodies for T cell cancers. Antigens of these TCRs are unknown. Using its own MiXCR run on the 5' RACE reads, TCRdb lists one record per CDR3 protein. Of some 20,000 distinct CDR3 sequences in the sample, about 2.6% were seen once. The sample was healthy donor T cells cultured with leukemia cells. The receptor set was obtained from a human donor in good health. Some clones in this sample may be carry-over from other donors' samples. Each CDR3 is given with its conserved first and last residue. A D gene is named only where the DNA matches it firmly. The size entry is marked missing in some rows and otherwise reads once, few, many or a size class.

J gene: TRBJ2-1
D gene: .
clone size: many
V gene: TRBV20-1
CDR3 protein: CSAREGRYEQFF
CDR3 DNA: TGCAGTGCTAGAGAGGGCCGCTATGAGCAGTTCTTC

J gene: TRBJ2-7
D gene: .
clone size: medium-sized
V gene: TRBV4-2
CDR3 protein: CASSQAGSEQYF
CDR3 DNA: TGTGCCAGCAGCCAAGCCGGTAGTGAGCAGTACTTC

J gene: TRBJ2-5
D gene: .
clone size: many
V gene: TRBV3-1
CDR3 protein: CASSQGVRTEEETQYF
CDR3 DNA: TGTGCCAGCAGCCAAGGGGTTCGGACAGAAGAAGAGACCCAGTACTTC

J gene: TRBJ1-4
D gene: .
clone size: many
V gene: TRBV7-2
CDR3 protein: CASSLAYGDSTTNEKLFF
CDR3 DNA: TGTGCCAGCAGCTTAGCGTATGGAGACAGCACAACTAATGAAAAACTGTTTTTT

J gene: TRBJ2-2
D gene: .
clone size: many
V gene: TRBV19
CDR3 protein: CATHRVNTGELFF
CDR3 DNA: TGTGCCACCCACAGGGTGAACACCGGGGAGCTGTTTTTT

J gene: TRBJ2-1
D gene: TRBD2
clone size: many
V gene: TRBV7-9
CDR3 protein: CASSLRAGGYNDQFF
CDR3 DNA: TGTGCCAGCAGCTTAAGAGCGGGGGGATACAATGATCAGTTCTTC

J gene: TRBJ1-4
D gene: TRBD1
clone size: many
V gene: TRBV4-1
CDR3 protein: CASSQYVSGGLKLFF
CDR3 DNA: TGCGCCAGCAGCCAATATGTGTCAGGGGGCTTAAAACTGTTTTTT

J gene: TRBJ1-3
D gene: .
clone size: many
V gene: TRBV20-1
CDR3 protein: CSARDHKGLSTGNTIYF
CDR3 DNA: TGCAGTGCTAGAGATCACAAGGGGTTGAGTACTGGAAACACCATATATTTT

J gene: TRBJ1-1
D gene: .
clone size: many
V gene: TRBV4-1
CDR3 protein: CASSQKEYSGNTEAFF
CDR3 DNA: TGCGCCAGCAGCCAAAAAGAATATTCAGGGAACACTGAAGCTTTCTTT

J gene: TRBJ2-6
D gene: .
clone size: many
V gene: TRBV18
CDR3 protein: CASSHPDSSGANVLTF
CDR3 DNA: TGTGCCAGCTCACATCCGGACAGTTCCGGGGCCAACGTCCTGACTTTC

J gene: TRBJ2-2
D gene: TRBD1
clone size: many
V gene: TRBV12-3/TRBV12-4
CDR3 protein: CASSSKTGESTGELFF
CDR3 DNA: TGTGCCAGCAGTTCCAAGACAGGGGAAAGCACCGGGGAGCTGTTTTTT

J gene: TRBJ1-1
D gene: .
clone size: many
V gene: TRBV5-1
CDR3 protein: CASSLPTAEAFF
CDR3 DNA: TGCGCCAGCAGCTTGCCTACCGCTGAAGCTTTCTTT

J gene: TRBJ1-2
D gene: TRBD1
clone size: few
V gene: TRBV27
CDR3 protein: CASSPNLYRDRGNYGYTF
CDR3 DNA: TGTGCCAGCAGTCCTAATTTATACCGGGACAGGGGTAACTATGGCTACACCTTC

J gene: TRBJ2-7
D gene: .
clone size: many
V gene: TRBV30
CDR3 protein: CAWNGGAFYEQYF
CDR3 DNA: TGTGCCTGGAACGGCGGGGCCTTCTACGAGCAGTACTTC

J gene: TRBJ2-1
D gene: .
clone size: many
V gene: TRBV20-1
CDR3 protein: CSARVGRTDYNEQFF
CDR3 DNA: TGCAGTGCTAGAGTGGGGCGGACAGACTACAATGAGCAGTTCTTC

J gene: TRBJ2-1
D gene: .
clone size: many
V gene: TRBV2
CDR3 protein: CASSEKQGGARFLQFF
CDR3 DNA: TGTGCCAGCAGTGAAAAGCAAGGGGGGGCTCGCTTTCTGCAGTTCTTC

J gene: TRBJ2-1
D gene: TRBD1
clone size: .
V gene: TRBV5-4
CDR3 protein: CASRSTGAVNEQFF
CDR3 DNA: TGTGCCAGCAGATCGACAGGGGCGGTCAATGAGCAGTTCTTC

J gene: TRBJ2-1
D gene: .
clone size: many
V gene: TRBV29-1
CDR3 protein: CSVHSLNEQFF
CDR3 DNA: TGCAGCGTTCACAGCCTGAATGAGCAGTTCTTC

J gene: TRBJ2-5
D gene: .
clone size: many
V gene: TRBV5-1
CDR3 protein: CASAVDLQETQYF
CDR3 DNA: TGCGCCAGCGCTGTGGATTTGCAAGAGACCCAGTACTTC

J gene: TRBJ2-7
D gene: .
clone size: few
V gene: TRBV27
CDR3 protein: CATSRQGGEQYF
CDR3 DNA: TGTGCCACGTCCCGACAGGGAGGCGAGCAGTACTTC

J gene: TRBJ1-2
D gene: .
clone size: many
V gene: TRBV27
CDR3 protein: CASSFNQLQGSNYGYTF
CDR3 DNA: TGTGCCAGCAGTTTCAACCAATTACAGGGTTCTAACTATGGCTACACCTTC

J gene: TRBJ2-7
D gene: TRBD2
clone size: many
V gene: TRBV5-1
CDR3 protein: CASSGGGRNEQYF
CDR3 DNA: TGCGCCAGCAGCGGCGGGGGGAGGAACGAGCAGTACTTC

J gene: TRBJ2-2
D gene: TRBD2
clone size: many
V gene: TRBV5-1
CDR3 protein: CASSLGLAANTGELFF
CDR3 DNA: TGCGCCAGCAGCTTGGGGCTAGCGGCGAACACCGGGGAGCTGTTTTTT

J gene: TRBJ1-2
D gene: TRBD1
clone size: few
V gene: TRBV19
CDR3 protein: CASLSTDRVGGYTF
CDR3 DNA: TGTGCCAGCCTTTCTACCGACAGGGTGGGGGGCTACACCTTC

J gene: TRBJ2-7
D gene: TRBD2
clone size: many
V gene: TRBV27
CDR3 protein: CASPLAGPTYEQYF
CDR3 DNA: TGTGCCAGTCCTTTAGCGGGGCCCACCTACGAGCAGTACTTC

J gene: TRBJ2-5
D gene: .
clone size: medium-sized
V gene: TRBV2
CDR3 protein: CASTPLTVVSETQYF
CDR3 DNA: TGTGCCAGCACTCCTTTGACAGTTGTCTCAGAGACCCAGTACTTC

J gene: TRBJ1-1
D gene: .
clone size: many
V gene: TRBV7-9
CDR3 protein: CASSLQASTEAFF
CDR3 DNA: TGTGCCAGCAGCTTACAGGCTTCCACTGAAGCTTTCTTT

J gene: TRBJ2-5
D gene: .
clone size: many
V gene: TRBV5-1
CDR3 protein: CASSLGQYQETQYF
CDR3 DNA: TGCGCCAGCAGCTTGGGCCAGTACCAAGAGACCCAGTACTTC

J gene: TRBJ1-2
D gene: .
clone size: .
V gene: TRBV18
CDR3 protein: CASSREGGNYGYTF
CDR3 DNA: TGTGCCAGCTCACGGGAAGGGGGTAACTATGGCTACACCTTC

J gene: TRBJ2-7
D gene: .
clone size: many
V gene: TRBV6-1
CDR3 protein: CASTPAIGYEQYF
CDR3 DNA: TGTGCCAGCACACCCGCAATCGGGTACGAGCAGTACTTC

J gene: TRBJ1-1
D gene: .
clone size: many
V gene: TRBV29-1
CDR3 protein: CSVVTSTSPEAFF
CDR3 DNA: TGCAGCGTTGTAACTTCCACCTCTCCTGAAGCTTTCTTT

J gene: TRBJ2-1
D gene: TRBD2
clone size: many
V gene: TRBV20-1
CDR3 protein: CSARGEAGAYNEQFF
CDR3 DNA: TGCAGTGCTAGAGGGGAAGCGGGGGCATACAATGAGCAGTTCTTC

J gene: TRBJ2-1
D gene: .
clone size: many
V gene: TRBV5-1
CDR3 protein: CASSLVSSPSSYNEQFF
CDR3 DNA: TGCGCCAGCAGCTTGGTTTCCAGCCCGAGCTCCTACAATGAGCAGTTCTTC

J gene: TRBJ2-7
D gene: .
clone size: many
V gene: TRBV5-1
CDR3 protein: CASSFTGTETYEQYF
CDR3 DNA: TGCGCCAGCAGCTTTACTGGGACGGAAACCTACGAGCAGTACTTC

J gene: TRBJ2-5
D gene: .
clone size: many
V gene: TRBV2
CDR3 protein: CASSEVRLEEETQYF
CDR3 DNA: TGTGCCAGCAGTGAAGTGCGACTAGAAGAAGAGACCCAGTACTTC

J gene: TRBJ1-6
D gene: .
clone size: .
V gene: TRBV10-3
CDR3 protein: CAISESQGPGAPLHF
CDR3 DNA: TGTGCCATCAGTGAGTCGCAGGGGCCTGGGGCACCCCTCCACTTT

J gene: TRBJ1-1
D gene: TRBD1
clone size: many
V gene: TRBV7-2
CDR3 protein: CASSLQGASTEAFF
CDR3 DNA: TGTGCCAGCAGCTTACAGGGGGCGAGTACTGAAGCTTTCTTT

J gene: TRBJ2-7
D gene: .
clone size: many
V gene: TRBV29-1
CDR3 protein: CSVEGGPFYEQYF
CDR3 DNA: TGCAGCGTTGAAGGGGGGCCCTTCTACGAGCAGTACTTC

J gene: TRBJ1-2
D gene: .
clone size: many
V gene: TRBV7-9
CDR3 protein: CASSTPGSTYGYTF
CDR3 DNA: TGTGCCAGCAGCACCCCAGGGTCTACCTATGGCTACACCTTC

J gene: TRBJ2-3
D gene: .
clone size: few
V gene: TRBV20-1
CDR3 protein: CSAILLGVSSTDTQYF
CDR3 DNA: TGCAGTGCAATCCTCCTAGGGGTCTCTAGCACAGATACGCAGTATTTT

J gene: TRBJ1-1
D gene: TRBD1
clone size: many
V gene: TRBV7-9
CDR3 protein: CASSQSTGLSTEAFF
CDR3 DNA: TGTGCCAGCAGCCAATCGACAGGGTTGAGCACTGAAGCTTTCTTT